These T cell receptor beta chains were read from a single sample in a study of blood T cell repertoires in COVID-19. Sequenced by immunoSEQ multiplex PCR; TCRdb stores in-frame clones only, minus some. The profile covers 85,000 to 120,000 clones, with approximately 84% appearing a single time and about 10% taken by the ten largest. Sequences were obtained from peripheral blood. These receptors all stem from a man aged 40-49 years with active or convalescent COVID-19. CDR3s include the opening cysteine and the closing phenylalanine or tryptophan. D genes are given only for firm matches. Size is stated for part of the rows, as once, few or many counts, or as a class when the clone is expanded.

clone size	D gene	V gene	J gene	CDR3 DNA	CDR3 protein
.	.	TRBV30	TRBJ1-5	TGTGCCTGGAGTCCCCGAGGAGCGAGAATCAATCAGCCCCAGCATTTT	CAWSPRGARINQPQHF
.	.	TRBV12-3/TRBV12-4	TRBJ2-2	TGTGCCAGCAGTTCGCAGGCCACCGGGGAGCTGTTTTTT	CASSSQATGELFF
.	TRBD1	TRBV12-3/TRBV12-4	TRBJ1-1	TGTGCCAGCAGGACAGGGGGCTATACTGAAGCTTTCTTT	CASRTGGYTEAFF
.	.	TRBV18	TRBJ2-3	TGTGCCAGCTCACGAACTAACACAGATACGCAGTATTTT	CASSRTNTDTQYF
.	.	TRBV11-2	TRBJ1-2	TGTGCCAGCAGCCCCCAGCGTGGGGCTGGCTACACCTTC	CASSPQRGAGYTF
.	TRBD1	TRBV7-6	TRBJ1-3	TGTGCCAGCAGCCTAGGACAGGGGGCGGGAAACACCATATATTTT	CASSLGQGAGNTIYF
.	TRBD1	TRBV19	TRBJ1-3	TGTGCCAGTAGTATTGGGGGACAGAACGGAAACACCATATATTTT	CASSIGGQNGNTIYF
once	TRBD1	TRBV6-5	TRBJ1-5	TGTGCCAGCAGTCCTAACAGGGGAGCGAATCAGCCCCAGCATTTT	CASSPNRGANQPQHF
.	TRBD1	TRBV7-9	TRBJ1-1	TGTGCCAGCAGCGTTCGACAGGGAGTGAACACTGAAGCTTTCTTT	CASSVRQGVNTEAFF
.	.	TRBV10-3	TRBJ2-7	TGTGCCATCAGTGAGTCTGTAGGGGCCTACGAGCAGTACTTC	CAISESVGAYEQYF
.	.	TRBV5-1	TRBJ1-1	TGCGCCAGCAGCTTGGGTCAACTCACTGAAGCTTTCTTT	CASSLGQLTEAFF
.	TRBD1	TRBV12-5	TRBJ1-2	TGTGCTAGTGGTTGGATTCGGGACAGGGAGCAGGAGGGCTACACCTTC	CASGWIRDREQEGYTF
.	TRBD2	TRBV6-1	TRBJ2-1	TGTGCCAGCAGTGAACTAGCGGGGGGTCACAATGAGCAGTTCTTC	CASSELAGGHNEQFF
.	.	TRBV2	TRBJ1-5	TGTGCCAGCAGTGAAGCGCTTCCGGGGGGCAATCAGCCCCAGCATTTT	CASSEALPGGNQPQHF
.	TRBD2	TRBV5-1	TRBJ2-7	TGCGCCAGCAGCGCAGCGGGGGGATACGAGCAGTACTTC	CASSAAGGYEQYF
.	TRBD1	TRBV19	TRBJ1-5	TGTGCCAGTAGCCAGGACAGGGGCAATCAGCCCCAGCATTTT	CASSQDRGNQPQHF
.	.	TRBV7-9	TRBJ1-2	TGTGCCAGCAGCAAACGACAGGATCCCCACTATGGCTACACCTTC	CASSKRQDPHYGYTF
.	.	TRBV5-4	TRBJ1-3	TGTGCCAGCAGGCAGGGTGGAGGGAACACCATATATTTT	CASRQGGGNTIYF
.	.	TRBV6-2/TRBV6-3	TRBJ2-7	TGTGCCAGCAGTTACCCATCTACTTCTTCCGAGCAGTACTTC	CASSYPSTSSEQYF
.	.	TRBV6-5	TRBJ1-6	TGTGCCAGCAATTACGGGCCTTTCCGCCCTTCACCCCTCCACTTT	CASNYGPFRPSPLHF
.	TRBD2	TRBV4-3	TRBJ2-3	TGCGCCAGCAGCAACAGCGGGGGGGCAAATACGCAGTATTTT	CASSNSGGANTQYF
.	TRBD2	TRBV19	TRBJ2-1	TGTGCCAGTAGTATCCCCGATATGACTAGCGGGGGGGCAGTCTACAATGAGCAGTTCTTC	CASSIPDMTSGGAVYNEQFF
.	.	TRBV6-1	TRBJ1-1	TGTGCCAGCAGTGAAAGGCCAGGCACTGAAGCTTTCTTT	CASSERPGTEAFF